This T cell receptor (beta chain) was recovered during a study of CD8 T cells in Susac syndrome. The CDR3 runs to 12 residues. The germline V and J ends were trimmed by 6 bases and 2 bases, with 8 bases remaining between them. Controls were age- and sex-matched healthy donors. The RNA, 0.5 to 1 ug, was put through reverse transcription using random hexamers. TCRdb independently ran MiXCR on the immunoSEQ multiplex PCR reads; one entry per CDR3 protein. This table holds around 56,000 distinct CDR3 sequences, over 85% found once. The sequencing sample was made of CD8+ T cells from PBMCs. The chain couples TRBV12-3 or TRBV12-4 to TRBJ2-7, with D perhaps matching TRBD1 (6 bases). The TCR was taken from a human donor in good health. CDR3 bases: TGTGCCAGCAGCAGGGACACCTACGAGCAGTACTTC. Protein: CASSRDTYEQYF.